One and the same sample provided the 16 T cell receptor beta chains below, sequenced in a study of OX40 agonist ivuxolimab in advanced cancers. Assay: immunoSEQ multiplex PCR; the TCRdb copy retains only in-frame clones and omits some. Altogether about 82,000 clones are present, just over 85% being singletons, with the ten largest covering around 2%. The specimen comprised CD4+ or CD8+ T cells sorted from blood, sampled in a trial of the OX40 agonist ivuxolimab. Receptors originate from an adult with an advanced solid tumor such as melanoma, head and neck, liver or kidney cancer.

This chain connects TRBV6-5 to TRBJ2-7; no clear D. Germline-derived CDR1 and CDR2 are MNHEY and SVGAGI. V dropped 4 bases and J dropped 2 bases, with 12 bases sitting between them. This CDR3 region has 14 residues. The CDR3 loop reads CASSSFPGTYEQYF. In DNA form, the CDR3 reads TGTGCCAGCAGTTCCTTCCCTGGTACCTACGAGCAGTACTTC.

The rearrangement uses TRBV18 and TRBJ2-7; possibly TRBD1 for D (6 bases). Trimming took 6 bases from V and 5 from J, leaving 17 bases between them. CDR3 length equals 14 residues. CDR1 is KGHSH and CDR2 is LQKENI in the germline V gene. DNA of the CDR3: TGTGCCAGCTCGCCCAACCAGGGGTCGGACGAGCAGTACTTC. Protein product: CASSPNQGSDEQYF.

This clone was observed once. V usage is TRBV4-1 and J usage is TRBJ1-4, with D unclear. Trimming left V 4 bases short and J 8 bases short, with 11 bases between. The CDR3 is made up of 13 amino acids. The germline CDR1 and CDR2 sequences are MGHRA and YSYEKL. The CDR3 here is CASSRQVGEKLFF. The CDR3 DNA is TGCGCCAGCAGCCGTCAGGTAGGGGAAAAACTGTTTTTT.

CDR3 sequence (DNA): TGTGCCAGCTCCGACAGGTACACTGAAGCTTTCTTT. This sequence encodes CASSDRYTEAFF. V usage is TRBV18 and J usage is TRBJ1-1, with D perhaps TRBD1 (6 bases). This CDR3 has 12 residues. Germline V lookup: CDR1 KGHSH, CDR2 LQKENI. The V end lost 6 bases, the J end lost 3 bases, and 8 bases lay between the germline ends.

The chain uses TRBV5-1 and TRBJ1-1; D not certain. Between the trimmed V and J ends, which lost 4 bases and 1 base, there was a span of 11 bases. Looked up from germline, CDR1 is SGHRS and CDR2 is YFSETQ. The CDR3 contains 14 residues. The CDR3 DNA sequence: TGCGCCAGCAGCATGACGGACCGGAACACTGAAGCTTTCTTT. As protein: CASSMTDRNTEAFF.

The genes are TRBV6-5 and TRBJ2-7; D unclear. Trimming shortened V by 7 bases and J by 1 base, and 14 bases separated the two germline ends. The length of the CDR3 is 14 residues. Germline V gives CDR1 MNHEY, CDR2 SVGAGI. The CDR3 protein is CASTLDGSSYEQYF. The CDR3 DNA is TGTGCCAGCACTCTGGACGGATCTTCCTACGAGCAGTACTTC.

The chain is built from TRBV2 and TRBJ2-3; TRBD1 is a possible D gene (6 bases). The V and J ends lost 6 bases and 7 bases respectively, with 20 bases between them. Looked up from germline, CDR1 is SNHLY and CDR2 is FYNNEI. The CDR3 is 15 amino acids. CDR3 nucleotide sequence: TGTGCCAGCAGCGCTGGACAGTCCAATCCTAATACGCAGTATTTT. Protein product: CASSAGQSNPNTQYF.

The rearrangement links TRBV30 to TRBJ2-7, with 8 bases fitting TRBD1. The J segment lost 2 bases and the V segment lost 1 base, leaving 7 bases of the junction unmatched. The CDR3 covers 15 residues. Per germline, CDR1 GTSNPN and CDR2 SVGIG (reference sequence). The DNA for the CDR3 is TGTGCCTGGAGTGGAATCGGACAGGGAGCCTACGAGCAGTACTTC. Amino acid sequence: CAWSGIGQGAYEQYF.

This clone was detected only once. The CDR3 sequence is CLARREGNEQFF. CDR3 coding DNA: TGCCTGGCCCGGCGGGAAGGGAATGAGCAGTTCTTC. The chain couples TRBV29-1 to TRBJ2-1; maybe TRBD2 (6 bases). Germline V gives CDR1 SQVTM, CDR2 ANQGSEA. This CDR3 contains 12 residues.

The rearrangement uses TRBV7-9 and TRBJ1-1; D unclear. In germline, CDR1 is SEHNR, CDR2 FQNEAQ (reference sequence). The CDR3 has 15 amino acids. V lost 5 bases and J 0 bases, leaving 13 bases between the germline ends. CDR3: CASSPVSRLNTEAFF. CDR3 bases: TGTGCCAGCAGCCCTGTAAGTCGACTGAACACTGAAGCTTTCTTT.

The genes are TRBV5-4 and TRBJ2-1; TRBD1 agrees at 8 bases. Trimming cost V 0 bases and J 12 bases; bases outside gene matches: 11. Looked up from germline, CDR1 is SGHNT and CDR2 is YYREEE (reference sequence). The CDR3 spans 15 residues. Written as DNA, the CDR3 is TGTGCCAGCAGCTTGGATGGACAGGGCCCCTCTAGGCAGTTCTTC. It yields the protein CASSLDGQGPSRQFF. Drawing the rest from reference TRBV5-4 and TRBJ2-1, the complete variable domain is ETGVTQSPTHLIKTRGQQVTLRCSSQSGHNTVSWYQQALGQGPQFIFQYYREEENGRGNFPPRFSGLQFPNYSSELNVNALELDDSALYLCASSLDGQGPSRQFFGPGTRLTVL.

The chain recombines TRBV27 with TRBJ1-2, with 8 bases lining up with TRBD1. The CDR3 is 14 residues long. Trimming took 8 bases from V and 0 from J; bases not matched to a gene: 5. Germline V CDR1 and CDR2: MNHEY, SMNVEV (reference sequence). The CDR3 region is CASGYRGTNYGYTF. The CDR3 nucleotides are TGTGCCAGCGGCTACAGGGGGACTAACTATGGCTACACCTTC.

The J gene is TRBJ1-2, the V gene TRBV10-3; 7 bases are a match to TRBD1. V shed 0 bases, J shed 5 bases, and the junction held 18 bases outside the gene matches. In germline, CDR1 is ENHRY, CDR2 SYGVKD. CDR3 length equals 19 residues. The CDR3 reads CAISESSGTARTYGYGYTF. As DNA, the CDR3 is TGTGCCATCAGTGAGTCCTCCGGGACAGCAAGGACCTATGGGTATGGCTACACCTTC.

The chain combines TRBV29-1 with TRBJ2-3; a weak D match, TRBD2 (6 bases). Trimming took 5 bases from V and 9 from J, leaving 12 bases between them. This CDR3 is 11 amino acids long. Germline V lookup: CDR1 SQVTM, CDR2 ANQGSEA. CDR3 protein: CSVLEGGTQYF. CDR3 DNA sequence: TGCAGCGTTCTTGAGGGAGGAACGCAGTATTTT.

The chain's CDR3 is CASSPEGRVHGYTF. The CDR3 DNA follows: TGTGCCAGCAGCCCAGAGGGGCGGGTCCATGGCTACACCTTC. V gene TRBV4-2 combines with J gene TRBJ1-2; D perhaps matches TRBD1 (5 bases). The CDR3 is 14 residues long. Germline values: CDR1 LGHNA, CDR2 YNFKEQ. V was pared by 4 bases and J by 6 bases, with 15 bases between.

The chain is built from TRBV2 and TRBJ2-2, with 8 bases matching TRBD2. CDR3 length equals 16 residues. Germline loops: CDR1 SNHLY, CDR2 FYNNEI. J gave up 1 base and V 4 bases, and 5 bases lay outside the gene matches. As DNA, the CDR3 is TGTGCCAGCAGTGCGAGTAGCGGGAAGAACACCGGGGAGCTGTTTTTT. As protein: CASSASSGKNTGELFF.